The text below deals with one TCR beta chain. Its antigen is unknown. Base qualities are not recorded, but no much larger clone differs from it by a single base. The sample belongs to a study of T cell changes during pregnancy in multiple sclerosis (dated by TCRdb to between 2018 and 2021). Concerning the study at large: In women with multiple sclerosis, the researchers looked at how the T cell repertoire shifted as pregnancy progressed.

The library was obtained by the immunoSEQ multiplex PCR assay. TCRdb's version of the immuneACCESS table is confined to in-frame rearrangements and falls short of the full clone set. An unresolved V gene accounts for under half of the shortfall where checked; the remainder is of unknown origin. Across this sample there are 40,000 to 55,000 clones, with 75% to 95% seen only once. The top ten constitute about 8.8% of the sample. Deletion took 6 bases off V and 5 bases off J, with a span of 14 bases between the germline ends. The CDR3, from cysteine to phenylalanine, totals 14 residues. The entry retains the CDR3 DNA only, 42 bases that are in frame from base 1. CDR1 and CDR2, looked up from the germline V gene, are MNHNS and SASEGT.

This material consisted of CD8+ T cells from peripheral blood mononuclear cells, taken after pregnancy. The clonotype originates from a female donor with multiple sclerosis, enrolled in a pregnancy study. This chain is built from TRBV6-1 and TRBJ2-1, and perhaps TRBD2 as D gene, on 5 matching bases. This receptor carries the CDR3 CASRGPGTHNEQFF. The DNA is TGTGCCAGCAGGGGCCCGGGAACCCACAATGAGCAGTTCTTC.